The 3 T cell receptor beta chains below come from one sample, sequenced in a study of shared clonotypes between healthy human individuals. Method: immunoSEQ multiplex PCR; TCRdb's copy keeps in-frame clones and lacks some. The table lists roughly 700,000 clones, roughly 70% of them singletons. Sample: memory CD4+ T cells sorted from blood. Stated subset: CD45RA-negative fraction. Every receptor here comes from a woman between 25 and 40 years old in good health.

The chain is built from TRBV28 and TRBJ2-5; 10 bases agree with TRBD1. Gene TRBJ2-7 matches the end of the DNA better, so the J call may be wrong. The CDR3 extends over 15 amino acids. Germline V CDR1 and CDR2: MDHEN, SYDVKM. CDR3 amino acids: CASNSLTGGFYEQYF. In nucleotides, the CDR3 is TGTGCCAGCAATTCGTTGACAGGGGGCTTCTACGAGCAGTACTTC.

This clone was detected only once. This sequence joins TRBV6-4 and TRBJ2-2, with 9 bases identical to TRBD2. With V trimmed by 4 bases and J by 5 bases, 2 bases remained unmatched. The CDR3 covers 14 residues. Looked up from germline, CDR1 is MRHNA and CDR2 is SNTAGT. In DNA, the CDR3 is TGTGCCAGCAGTGCCCTAGCGGGAACCGGGGAGCTGTTTTTT. Protein: CASSALAGTGELFF.

The V gene is TRBV28, the J gene TRBJ1-1, with TRBD1 matching over 8 bases. The CDR3 contains 16 residues. Germline V gene data show CDR1 as MDHEN and CDR2 as SYDVKM. The junction had 12 bases not matched to a gene; V was cut back by 5 bases and J by 4 bases. The CDR3: CASSAPGQASGTEAFF. CDR3 coding DNA: TGTGCCAGCAGTGCACCGGGACAGGCGTCCGGCACTGAAGCTTTCTTT.